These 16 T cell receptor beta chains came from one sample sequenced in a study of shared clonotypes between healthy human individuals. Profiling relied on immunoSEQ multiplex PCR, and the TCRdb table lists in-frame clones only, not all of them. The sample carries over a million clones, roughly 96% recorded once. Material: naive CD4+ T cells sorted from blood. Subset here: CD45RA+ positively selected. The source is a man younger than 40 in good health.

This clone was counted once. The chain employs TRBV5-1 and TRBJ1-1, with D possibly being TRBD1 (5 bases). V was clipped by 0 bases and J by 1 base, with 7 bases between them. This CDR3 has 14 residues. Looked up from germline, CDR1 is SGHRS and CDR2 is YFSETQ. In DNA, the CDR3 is TGCGCCAGCAGCTTGGATGGGGGGAACACTGAAGCTTTCTTT. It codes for CASSLDGGNTEAFF.

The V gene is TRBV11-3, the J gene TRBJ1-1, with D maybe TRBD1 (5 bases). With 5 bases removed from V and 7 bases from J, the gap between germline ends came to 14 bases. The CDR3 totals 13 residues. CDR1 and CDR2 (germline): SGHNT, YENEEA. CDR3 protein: CASSEGILGEAFF. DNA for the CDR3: TGTGCCAGCAGCGAGGGGATTTTGGGTGAAGCTTTCTTT.

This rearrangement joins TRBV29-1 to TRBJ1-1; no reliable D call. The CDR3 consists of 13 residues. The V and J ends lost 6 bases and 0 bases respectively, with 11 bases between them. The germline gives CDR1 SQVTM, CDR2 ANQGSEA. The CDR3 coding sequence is TGCAGCGTGCTCAGGCCCCTGAACACTGAAGCTTTCTTT. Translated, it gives CSVLRPLNTEAFF.

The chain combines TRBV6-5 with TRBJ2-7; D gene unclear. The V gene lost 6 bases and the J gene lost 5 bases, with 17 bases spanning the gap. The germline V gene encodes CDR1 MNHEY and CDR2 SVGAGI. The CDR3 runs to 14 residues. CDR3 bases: TGTGCCAGCAGCTCGACTGGCCCTTCCAACGAGCAGTACTTC. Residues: CASSSTGPSNEQYF.

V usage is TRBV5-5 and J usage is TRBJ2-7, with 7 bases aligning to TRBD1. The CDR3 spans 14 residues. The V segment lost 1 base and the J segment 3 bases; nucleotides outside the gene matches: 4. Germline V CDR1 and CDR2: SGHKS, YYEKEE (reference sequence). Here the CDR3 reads CASSLMAGGYEQYF. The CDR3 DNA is TGTGCCAGCAGCTTGATGGCAGGGGGCTACGAGCAGTACTTC.

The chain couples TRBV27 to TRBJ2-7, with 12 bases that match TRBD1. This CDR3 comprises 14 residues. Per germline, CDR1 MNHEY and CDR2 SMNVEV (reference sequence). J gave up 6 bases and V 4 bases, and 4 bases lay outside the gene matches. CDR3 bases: TGTGCCAGCAGTTCGGGACAGGGGGCTTCCGAGCAGTACTTC. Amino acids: CASSSGQGASEQYF.

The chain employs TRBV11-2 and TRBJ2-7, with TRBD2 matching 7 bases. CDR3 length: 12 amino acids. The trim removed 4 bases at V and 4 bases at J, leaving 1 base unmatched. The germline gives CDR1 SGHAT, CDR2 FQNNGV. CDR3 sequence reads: CASSYSGYEQYF. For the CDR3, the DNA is TGTGCCAGCAGCTATAGCGGGTACGAGCAGTACTTC.

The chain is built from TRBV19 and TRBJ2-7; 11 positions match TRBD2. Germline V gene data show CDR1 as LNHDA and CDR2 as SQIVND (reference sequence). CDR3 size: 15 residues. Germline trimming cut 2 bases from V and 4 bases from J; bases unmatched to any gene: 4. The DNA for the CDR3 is TGTGCCAGTAGTATAAGACCTAGCGGGAGGTACGAGCAGTACTTC. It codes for CASSIRPSGRYEQYF.

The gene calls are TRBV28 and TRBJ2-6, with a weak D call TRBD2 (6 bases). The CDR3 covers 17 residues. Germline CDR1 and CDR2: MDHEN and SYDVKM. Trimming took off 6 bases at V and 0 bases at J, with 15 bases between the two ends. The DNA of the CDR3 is TGTGCCAGCAGAAATCCGGGACTCAGCTCTGGGGCCAACGTCCTGACTTTC. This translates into CASRNPGLSSGANVLTF.

The CDR3 loop reads CASSLPGEEVLTF. The CDR3 DNA reads as TGTGCCAGCAGCCTGCCAGGGGAAGAGGTCCTGACTTTC. The chain recombines TRBV5-4 with TRBJ2-6, with D perhaps matching TRBD1 (6 bases). Germline V gene data show CDR1 as SGHNT and CDR2 as YYREEE (reference sequence). V lost 4 bases and J lost 13, with 15 bases in between. The CDR3 sequence is 13 residues long. The whole variable domain, filled in from reference TRBV5-4 and TRBJ2-6, reads ETGVTQSPTHLIKTRGQQVTLRCSSQSGHNTVSWYQQALGQGPQFIFQYYREEENGRGNFPPRFSGLQFPNYSSELNVNALELDDSALYLCASSLPGEEVLTFGAGSRLTVL.

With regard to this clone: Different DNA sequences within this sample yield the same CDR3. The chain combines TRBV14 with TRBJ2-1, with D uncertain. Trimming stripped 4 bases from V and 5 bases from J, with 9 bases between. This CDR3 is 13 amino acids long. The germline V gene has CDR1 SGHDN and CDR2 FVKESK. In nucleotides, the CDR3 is TGTGCCAGCAGCCGCCAACTTGACAATGAGCAGTTCTTC. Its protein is CASSRQLDNEQFF.

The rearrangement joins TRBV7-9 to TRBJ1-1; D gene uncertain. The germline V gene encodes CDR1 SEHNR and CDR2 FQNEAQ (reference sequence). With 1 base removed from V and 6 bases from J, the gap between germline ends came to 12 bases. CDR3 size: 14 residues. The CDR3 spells CASSLVEERAEAFF. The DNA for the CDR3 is TGTGCCAGCAGCTTAGTTGAGGAACGGGCTGAAGCTTTCTTT.

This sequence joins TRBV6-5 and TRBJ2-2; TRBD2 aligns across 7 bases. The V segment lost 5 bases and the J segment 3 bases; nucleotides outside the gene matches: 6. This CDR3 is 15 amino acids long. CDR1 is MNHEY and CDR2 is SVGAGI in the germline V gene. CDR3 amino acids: CASSTGTTHTGELFF. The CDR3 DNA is TGTGCCAGCAGTACCGGGACTACCCACACCGGGGAGCTGTTTTTT.

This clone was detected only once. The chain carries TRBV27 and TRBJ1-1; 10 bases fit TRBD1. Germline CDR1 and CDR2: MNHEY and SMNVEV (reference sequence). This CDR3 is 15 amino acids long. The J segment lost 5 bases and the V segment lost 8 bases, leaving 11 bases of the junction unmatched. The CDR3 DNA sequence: TGTGCCAGCTCATATGACAGGGGGCTCTGGACTGAAGCTTTCTTT. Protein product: CASSYDRGLWTEAFF.

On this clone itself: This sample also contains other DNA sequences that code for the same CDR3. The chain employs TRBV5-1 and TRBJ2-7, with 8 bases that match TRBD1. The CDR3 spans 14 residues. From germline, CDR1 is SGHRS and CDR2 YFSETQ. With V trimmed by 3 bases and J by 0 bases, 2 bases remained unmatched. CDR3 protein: CASSSTGGSYEQYF. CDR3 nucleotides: TGCGCCAGCAGCTCTACAGGGGGCTCCTACGAGCAGTACTTC.

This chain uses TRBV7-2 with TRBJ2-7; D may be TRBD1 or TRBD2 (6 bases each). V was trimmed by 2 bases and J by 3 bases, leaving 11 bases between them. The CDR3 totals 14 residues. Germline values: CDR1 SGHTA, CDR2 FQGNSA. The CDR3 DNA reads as TGTGCCAGCAGCTTATCAGGGGAGGTCTACGAGCAGTACTTC. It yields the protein CASSLSGEVYEQYF.